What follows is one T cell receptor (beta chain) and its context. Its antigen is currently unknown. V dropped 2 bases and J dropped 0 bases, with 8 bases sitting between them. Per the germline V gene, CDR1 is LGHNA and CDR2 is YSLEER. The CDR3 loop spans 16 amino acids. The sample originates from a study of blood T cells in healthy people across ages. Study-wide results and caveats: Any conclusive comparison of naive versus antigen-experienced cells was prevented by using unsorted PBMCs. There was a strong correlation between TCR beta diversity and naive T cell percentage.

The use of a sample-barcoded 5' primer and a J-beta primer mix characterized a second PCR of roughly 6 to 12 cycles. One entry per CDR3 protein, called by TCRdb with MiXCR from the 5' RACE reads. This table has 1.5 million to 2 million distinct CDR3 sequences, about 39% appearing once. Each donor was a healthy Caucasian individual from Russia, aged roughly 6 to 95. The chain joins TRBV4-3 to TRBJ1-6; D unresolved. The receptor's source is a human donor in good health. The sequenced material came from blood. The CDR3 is CASSQTPGSYNSPLHF. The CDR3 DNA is TGCGCCAGCAGCCAAACCCCTGGCTCCTATAATTCACCCCTCCACTTT.